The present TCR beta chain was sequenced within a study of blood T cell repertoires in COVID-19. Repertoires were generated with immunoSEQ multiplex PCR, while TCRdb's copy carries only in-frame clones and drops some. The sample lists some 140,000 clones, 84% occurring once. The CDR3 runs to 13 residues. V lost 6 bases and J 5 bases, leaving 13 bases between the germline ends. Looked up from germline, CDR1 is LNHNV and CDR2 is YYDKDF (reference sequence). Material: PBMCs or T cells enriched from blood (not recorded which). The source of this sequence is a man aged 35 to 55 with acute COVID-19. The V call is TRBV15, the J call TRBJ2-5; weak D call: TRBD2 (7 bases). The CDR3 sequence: CATREGGAETQYF. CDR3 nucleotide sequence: TGTGCCACCAGAGAGGGGGGGGCTGAGACCCAGTACTTC.